A selection of T cell receptor beta chains follows, all from one sample in a study of T cells expressing NK-cell markers. From its re-call of the 5' RACE reads, TCRdb lists each CDR3 protein once, without DNA. The listing contains approximately 550,000 distinct CDR3 sequences. Sequencing input: blood T cells: a sorted CD56 or NKG2C T cell subset, CD4+ or CD8+ T cells, or bulk PBMC T cells (not recorded which). The source is a young man in good health. Both conserved end residues are part of each CDR3.

j_call: TRBJ2-5; v_call: TRBV5-1; cdr3_aa: CASSRLDLGEETQYF
j_call: TRBJ1-6; v_call: TRBV5-1; cdr3_aa: CASSLEAGSNSPLHF
j_call: TRBJ2-7; v_call: TRBV7-8; cdr3_aa: CASGDRDYEQYF
j_call: TRBJ2-5; v_call: TRBV11-3; cdr3_aa: CASSSSDRVETQYF
j_call: TRBJ2-5; v_call: TRBV7-9; cdr3_aa: CASSHGSGQETQYF
j_call: TRBJ2-2; v_call: TRBV6-1; cdr3_aa: CASSRRTGMWTGELFF
j_call: TRBJ2-1; v_call: TRBV6-1; cdr3_aa: CASSTLTGGAYNEQFF
j_call: TRBJ2-5; v_call: TRBV2; cdr3_aa: CASRPFGGSLGETQYF
j_call: TRBJ2-7; v_call: TRBV29-1; cdr3_aa: CSVLGLAINEQYF
j_call: TRBJ2-2; v_call: TRBV7-8; cdr3_aa: CASSLALVADTGELFF
j_call: TRBJ1-5; v_call: TRBV6-5; cdr3_aa: CASSYSSPTGSGNQPQHF
j_call: TRBJ2-1; v_call: TRBV5-1; cdr3_aa: CASSSSGSFSYNEQFF
j_call: TRBJ2-1; v_call: TRBV11-2; cdr3_aa: CASRASSGIQFF
j_call: TRBJ2-3; v_call: TRBV5-6; cdr3_aa: CASSLVGGEEVWDTQYF
j_call: TRBJ2-6; v_call: TRBV10-2; cdr3_aa: CASTPGNQANVLTF
j_call: TRBJ2-2; v_call: TRBV29-1; cdr3_aa: CSVGQGSFGGELFF
j_call: TRBJ2-7; v_call: TRBV4-3; cdr3_aa: CASSQGGLAYEQYF
j_call: TRBJ2-3; v_call: TRBV12-3/TRBV12-4; cdr3_aa: CASSKREITDTQYF
j_call: TRBJ2-1; v_call: TRBV15; cdr3_aa: CATSSPEGRERNNEQFF
j_call: TRBJ2-7; v_call: TRBV20-1; cdr3_aa: CSARNPGAVPTYEQYF
j_call: TRBJ2-2; v_call: TRBV5-4; cdr3_aa: CASRGLITGELFF
j_call: TRBJ2-2; v_call: TRBV20-1; cdr3_aa: CSASGSGGSYTGELFF
j_call: TRBJ2-1; v_call: TRBV7-2; cdr3_aa: CASSLVALRTNEQFF
j_call: TRBJ2-1; v_call: TRBV27; cdr3_aa: CASQTYDEQFF
j_call: TRBJ1-5; v_call: TRBV29-1; cdr3_aa: CSVTVGLGNQPQHF
j_call: TRBJ2-1; v_call: TRBV12-3/TRBV12-4; cdr3_aa: CASSPSGESSYNEQFF
j_call: TRBJ2-1; v_call: TRBV25-1; cdr3_aa: CASRRLAIGEQFF
j_call: TRBJ1-1; v_call: TRBV6-1; cdr3_aa: CASSVQESELGTEAFF
j_call: TRBJ2-1; v_call: TRBV5-1; cdr3_aa: CASSLMEGGNEQFF
j_call: TRBJ2-1; v_call: TRBV20-1; cdr3_aa: CSARGTSGRTGVGYNEQFF
j_call: TRBJ2-1; v_call: TRBV7-8; cdr3_aa: CASSPLGGSSGYNEQFF
j_call: TRBJ2-2; v_call: TRBV20-1; cdr3_aa: CSAPLRGELFF
j_call: TRBJ2-2; v_call: TRBV3-1; cdr3_aa: CASSQGASGMNTGELFF
j_call: TRBJ2-3; v_call: TRBV7-2; cdr3_aa: CASSSSLAGGPADTQYF
j_call: TRBJ2-2; v_call: TRBV7-9; cdr3_aa: CASRPGLVAEVSGELFF
j_call: TRBJ2-1; v_call: TRBV5-1; cdr3_aa: CASSLEQGYRNEQFF
j_call: TRBJ2-3; v_call: TRBV20-1; cdr3_aa: CSARGQEQTSTDTQYF
j_call: TRBJ2-1; v_call: TRBV20-1; cdr3_aa: CSASELAGKSVYEQFF
j_call: TRBJ2-3; v_call: TRBV3-1; cdr3_aa: CASSPTSSGTQYF
j_call: TRBJ1-5; v_call: TRBV15; cdr3_aa: CATSRDQGLWERKGGNQPQHF
j_call: TRBJ2-1; v_call: TRBV12-3/TRBV12-4; cdr3_aa: CASSWASAGNEQFF
j_call: TRBJ2-7; v_call: TRBV5-1; cdr3_aa: CASSPGMGAEGYEQYF
j_call: TRBJ1-2; v_call: TRBV14; cdr3_aa: CASSHKVLYGYTF
j_call: TRBJ1-3; v_call: TRBV7-2; cdr3_aa: CASSLEGTGSGNTIYF
j_call: TRBJ1-4; v_call: TRBV28; cdr3_aa: CASSSPPGHRREKLFF
j_call: TRBJ2-7; v_call: TRBV12-3/TRBV12-4; cdr3_aa: CASSPPDSGAYEQYF
j_call: TRBJ1-1; v_call: TRBV20-1; cdr3_aa: CSAEQGLTNTEAFF
j_call: TRBJ1-1; v_call: TRBV7-9; cdr3_aa: CASSLLGGSTEAFF
j_call: TRBJ2-1; v_call: TRBV20-1; cdr3_aa: CSARVRSIPNNEQFF
j_call: TRBJ1-1; v_call: TRBV5-1; cdr3_aa: CASRPGHQDTEAFF
j_call: TRBJ2-7; v_call: TRBV18; cdr3_aa: CASSPTREGGTYEQYF
j_call: TRBJ2-1; v_call: TRBV11-1; cdr3_aa: CASSLGNAGGPDEQFF
j_call: TRBJ1-2; v_call: TRBV5-5; cdr3_aa: CASSLGQGLGGYTF